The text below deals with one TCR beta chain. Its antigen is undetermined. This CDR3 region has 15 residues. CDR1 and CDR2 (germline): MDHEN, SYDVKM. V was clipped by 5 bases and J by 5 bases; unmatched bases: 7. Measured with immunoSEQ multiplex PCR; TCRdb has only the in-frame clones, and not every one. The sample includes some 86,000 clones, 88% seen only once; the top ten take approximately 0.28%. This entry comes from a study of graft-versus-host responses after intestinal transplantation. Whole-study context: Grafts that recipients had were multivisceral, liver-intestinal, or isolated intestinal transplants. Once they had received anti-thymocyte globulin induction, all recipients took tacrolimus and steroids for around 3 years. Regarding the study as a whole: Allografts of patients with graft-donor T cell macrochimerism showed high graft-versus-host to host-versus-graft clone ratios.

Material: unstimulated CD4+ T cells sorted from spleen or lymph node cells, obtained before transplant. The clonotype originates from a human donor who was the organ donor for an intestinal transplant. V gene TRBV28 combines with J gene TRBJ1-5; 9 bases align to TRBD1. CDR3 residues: CASSPGTGTDQPQHF. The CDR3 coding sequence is TGTGCCAGCAGTCCCGGGACAGGGACTGATCAGCCCCAGCATTTT.